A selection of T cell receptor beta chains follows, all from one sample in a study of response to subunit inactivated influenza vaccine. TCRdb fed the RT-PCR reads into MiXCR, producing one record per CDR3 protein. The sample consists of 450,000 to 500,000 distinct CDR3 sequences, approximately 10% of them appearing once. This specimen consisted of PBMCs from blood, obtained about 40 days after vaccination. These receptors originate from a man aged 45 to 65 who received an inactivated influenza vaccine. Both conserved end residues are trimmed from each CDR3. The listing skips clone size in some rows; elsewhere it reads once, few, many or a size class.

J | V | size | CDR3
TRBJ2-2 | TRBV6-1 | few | ASSKRGSGNTGELF
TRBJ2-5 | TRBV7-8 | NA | ASSYETRGQETQY
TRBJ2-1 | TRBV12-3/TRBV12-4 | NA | ASRGLAGGHEQF
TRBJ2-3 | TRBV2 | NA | ASSGALAWSTDTQY
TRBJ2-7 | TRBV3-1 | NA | ASSATQGYEQY
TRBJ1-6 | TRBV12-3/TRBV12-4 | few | ASRTTGGGHNSPLH
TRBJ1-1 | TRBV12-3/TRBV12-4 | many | ASSLPRVRRAF
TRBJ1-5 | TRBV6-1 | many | ASRVGGNQPQH
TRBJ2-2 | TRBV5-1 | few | ASSSELGLTTGELF
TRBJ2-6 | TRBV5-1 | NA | ASSLGHIGTGANVLT
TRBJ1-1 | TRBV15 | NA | ATSRDLEANTEAF
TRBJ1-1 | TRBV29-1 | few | SVDSMGRGAF
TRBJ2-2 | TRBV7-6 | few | ASPRVGAPNTGELF
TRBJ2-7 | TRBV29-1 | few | SVESKESYEQY
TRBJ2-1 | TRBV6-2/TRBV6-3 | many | ASRLAGGNHNEQF
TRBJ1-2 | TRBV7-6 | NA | ASSLGAGNHYGYT
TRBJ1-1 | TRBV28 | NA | ASSRPGVNTEAF
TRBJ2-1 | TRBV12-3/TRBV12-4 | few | ASRDSSSYNEQF
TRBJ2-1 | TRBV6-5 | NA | ASSYSRGLAGGSEQF
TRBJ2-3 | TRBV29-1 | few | SVVGYRSFGQEFTDTQY
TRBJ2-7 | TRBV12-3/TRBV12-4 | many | ASSSGWDRDFYEQY
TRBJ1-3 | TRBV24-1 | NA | ATSDPTLNTIY
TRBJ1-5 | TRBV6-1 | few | ASKGGGLGNQPQH
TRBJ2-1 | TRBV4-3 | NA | ASSPIRGGVGEQF
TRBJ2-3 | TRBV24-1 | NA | ATSDLGLAESTDTQY
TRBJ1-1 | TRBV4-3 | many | ASSQDFLGGTEAF